This T cell receptor (beta chain) derives from a study of T-cell memory formation after mild COVID-19 (dated by TCRdb to the early 2020s). Notes on the research overall: Most TCR sequence clusters were specific to one of the two donors. In two donors, T-cell clones that expanded and contracted after mild COVID-19 were followed by sequencing TCRalpha and TCRbeta repertoires longitudinally. The cohort comprised two young, previously healthy adult volunteers, one female and one male. What the work shows at the level of the full study, not this receptor alone: Clones that contracted from day 15 to 85 showed balanced CD4/CD8 phenotypes, whereas a second wave of clones that expanded from day 15 to 37 leaned towards CD4+. The study included only two mild cases, and larger cohorts that include severe cases with pre-infection samples were judged to be necessary. Some responding clones were found in pre-infection memory, which suggests that pre-existing cross-reactive memory T cells took part in the SARS-CoV-2 response. Contracting CD4+ clones were found mainly in CM and EM memory subsets, while CD8+ clones were enriched in EMRA. Whether the second-wave clones peaking on day 37 were SARS-CoV-2 specific was not confirmed.

Comments on this clonotype: Its recognized antigen is unknown. Base quality data are lacking; no much larger clone is found one base away.

The CDR3 contains 17 residues, cysteine and phenylalanine counted. Just the 51-base CDR3 DNA is kept, in frame starting at base 1. V is trimmed back by 1 base and J by 0 bases, and the junction contains 6 bases that no gene match accounts for. The germline V gene (reference sequence) yields LGHDT for CDR1 and YNNKEL for CDR2. The reads were generated on an Illumina NovaSeq 6000. Using 5'RACE with constant-segment primers, TCRalpha and TCRbeta cDNA libraries were constructed, with sample barcodes and unique molecular identifiers added in the process. RNA was extracted from every sample with Trizol reagent. The libraries were amplified in two PCR steps, and the second step added a second sample barcode and Illumina TruSeq adapters. Sequencing of libraries was performed on an Illumina NovaSeq with 2 x 150 bp paired-end reads. The paper's processing steps were these. With migec v1.2.7, reads were demultiplexed and then collapsed into UMI-guided consensus sequences. Using mixcr v2.1.11, UMI consensuses were aligned to TRA and TRB V and J templates and then assembled into clonotypes. Expanded or contracted clonotypes were those called significant by both edgeR and NoisET, with noise models trained on biological replicates. edgeR calls used a false discovery rate-adjusted p below 0.01 and a log2 fold-change threshold of 1. As an exploratory analysis of dynamics, max-normalized trajectories of the 1000 most abundant clonotypes were examined by PCA with hierarchical clustering. Each responding clone was given a CD4 or CD8 phenotype based on the CD4+ and CD8+ repertoires, which had been sequenced separately. TCRdb trimmed the raw reads at Q25, called clones with MiXCR and kept productive beta chains. Each record represents a unique CDR3 protein, reported with the most common genes and DNA among its rows. TCRdb's processing, not the authors' own work, is the source of the V and J calls. The table for this sample lists about 600,000 distinct CDR3 sequences; roughly 21% of them were counted only once. The ten largest clones represent approximately 8.4% of the sample.

Ficoll-Paque density gradient centrifugation was the method used to isolate PBMCs. The rearrangement joined TRBV3-1 to TRBJ1-5; 7 of the junction bases match TRBD1. This TCR derives from an adult woman who had mild COVID-19 (a few samples of this study predate the infection). The sample titles of this study are shuffled in the database, so cell type and time point are left out; the donor was told from shared clones. What was sequenced was PBMCs or a T cell subset sorted from them (not recorded which). The DNA reads as follows: TGTGCCAGCAGCCAAGGGCCCAGGGGGGATAGCAATCAGCCCCAGCATTTT. It encodes CASSQGPRGDSNQPQHF.